These T cell receptor beta chains were read from a single sample in a study of T cell changes during pregnancy in multiple sclerosis. The assay was immunoSEQ multiplex PCR, and TCRdb's table has in-frame clones only and misses some. The sample contains about 42,000 clones, about 87% of which appear only once. The sample in question was CD4+ T cells from peripheral blood mononuclear cells, obtained in the second trimester of pregnancy. The receptors derive from a female donor with multiple sclerosis, enrolled in a pregnancy study. Each CDR3 is given with its conserved first and last residue. The order of the fields is D gene, CDR3 length, J gene, clone size, V gene, CDR3 protein, CDR3 DNA. D genes are given only for firm matches. Only part of the rows carry a size: once, few, many, or a class if the clone is expanded.

NA	14	TRBJ1-5	NA	TRBV6-1	CASKAQGGNQPQHF	TGTGCCAGCAAAGCTCAGGGAGGGAACCAGCCCCAGCATTTT
TRBD2	15	TRBJ2-7	NA	TRBV6-5	CASSYSGAIAGYLYF	TGTGCCAGCAGTTACTCTGGGGCGATAGCGGGGTACTTATACTTC
TRBD1	16	TRBJ2-3	NA	TRBV19	CASSAKTGPITDTQYF	TGTGCCAGTAGTGCCAAGACAGGGCCGATCACAGATACGCAGTATTTT
NA	16	TRBJ2-1	NA	TRBV5-4	CASSPSPGNTYNEQFF	TGTGCCAGCAGCCCTAGTCCGGGGAACACGTACAATGAGCAGTTCTTC
NA	14	TRBJ2-1	NA	TRBV11-2	CASSSVRDYNEQFF	TGTGCCAGCAGCTCCGTAAGAGACTACAATGAGCAGTTCTTC
TRBD1	14	TRBJ2-7	NA	TRBV6-1	CASSATGSDYEQYF	TGTGCCAGCAGTGCGACAGGGTCCGACTACGAGCAGTACTTC
TRBD1	15	TRBJ2-5	NA	TRBV10-2	CASSVGQGGWETQYF	TGCGCCAGCAGTGTGGGACAGGGTGGGTGGGAGACCCAGTACTTC
NA	16	TRBJ2-1	NA	TRBV5-6	CASSLGAGISYNEQFF	TGTGCCAGCAGCTTGGGGGCGGGGATCTCCTACAATGAGCAGTTCTTC
NA	15	TRBJ2-1	NA	TRBV29-1	CSVLPGQVVANEQFF	TGCAGCGTTCTCCCCGGACAAGTTGTGGCGAATGAGCAGTTCTTC
NA	15	TRBJ1-4	NA	TRBV5-6	CASSPWTVPNEKLFF	TGTGCCAGCAGCCCCTGGACAGTCCCGAATGAAAAACTGTTTTTT
TRBD2	17	TRBJ2-1	NA	TRBV28	CASSLPVGTRFDNEQFF	TGTGCCAGCAGTCTCCCTGTCGGGACTAGATTTGACAATGAGCAGTTCTTC
NA	14	TRBJ1-5	once	TRBV5-5	CASSLRSTNQPQHF	TGTGCCAGCAGCTTGCGGAGTACCAATCAGCCCCAGCATTTT
NA	15	TRBJ2-2	NA	TRBV6-1	CAGQNRGRVTGELFF	TGTGCCGGGCAGAATAGGGGTCGGGTGACCGGGGAGCTGTTTTTT
NA	14	TRBJ2-3	once	TRBV28	CASSLGGSTDTQYF	TGTGCCAGCAGTTTAGGGGGGAGCACAGATACGCAGTATTTT
TRBD2	20	TRBJ2-2	NA	TRBV27	CASSPPGLAGTFTNTGELFF	TGTGCCAGCAGTCCACCGGGACTAGCGGGGACCTTCACGAACACCGGGGAGCTGTTTTTT
TRBD1	14	TRBJ1-5	NA	TRBV2	CASSPTGGNQPQHF	TGTGCCAGCAGCCCGACAGGGGGCAATCAGCCCCAGCATTTT
NA	14	TRBJ2-5	NA	TRBV5-1	CASSLVRGEETQYF	TGCGCCAGCAGCTTGGTCCGCGGAGAAGAGACCCAGTACTTC
NA	15	TRBJ2-7	NA	TRBV21-1	CASAAGLAGPYEQYF	TGTGCCAGCGCCGCGGGTCTAGCGGGGCCCTACGAGCAGTACTTC
TRBD2	14	TRBJ2-7	NA	TRBV6-5	CASSLSGASYEQYF	TGTGCCAGCAGCCTTAGCGGGGCCTCCTACGAGCAGTACTTC
TRBD1	15	TRBJ2-2	NA	TRBV2	CASSKDRANTGELFF	TGTGCCAGCAGTAAGGACAGGGCCAACACCGGGGAGCTGTTTTTT
TRBD1	15	TRBJ1-4	NA	TRBV5-1	CASSLAGTGNEKLFF	TGCGCCAGCAGCTTGGCTGGGACAGGGAACGAAAAACTGTTTTTT
TRBD2	16	TRBJ2-2	NA	TRBV5-1	CASSELALAGSGELFF	TGCGCCAGCAGCGAACTGGCGCTAGCGGGTTCCGGGGAGCTGTTTTTT
NA	14	TRBJ1-2	NA	TRBV6-1	CASSERRGNYGYTF	TGTGCCAGCAGTGAACGCCGGGGAAACTATGGCTACACCTTC
TRBD2	16	TRBJ2-7	NA	TRBV5-1	CASSLGAGKGFYEQYF	TGCGCCAGCAGCTTAGGAGCGGGAAAGGGGTTCTACGAGCAGTACTTC
TRBD1	15	TRBJ2-2	NA	TRBV7-9	CASSWTGGNTGELFF	TGTGCCAGCAGCTGGACAGGGGGTAACACCGGGGAGCTGTTTTTT
TRBD2	18	TRBJ2-7	NA	TRBV28	CASSLTFGGAGGVGEQYF	TGTGCCAGCAGTTTAACGTTCGGTGGAGCGGGAGGTGTAGGCGAGCAGTACTTC
TRBD1	15	TRBJ2-2	NA	TRBV28	CASSFGTEYTGELFF	TGTGCCAGCAGTTTCGGGACAGAATACACCGGGGAGCTGTTTTTT
NA	14	TRBJ2-2	many	TRBV15	CATSRGHSTGELFF	TGTGCCACCAGCAGAGGTCACAGCACCGGGGAGCTGTTTTTT
NA	15	TRBJ2-7	few	TRBV5-1	CASSLLQGSSYEQYF	TGCGCCAGCAGCTTGTTACAGGGCAGCTCCTACGAGCAGTACTTC
TRBD1	15	TRBJ2-5	NA	TRBV10-3	CAISPGTALQETQYF	TGTGCCATCAGTCCAGGGACAGCACTTCAAGAGACCCAGTACTTC
NA	15	TRBJ2-1	NA	TRBV9	CASSVVRAPNNEQFF	TGTGCCAGCAGCGTAGTGCGGGCCCCGAACAATGAGCAGTTCTTC
NA	12	TRBJ2-7	NA	TRBV2	CASTEGQAVQYF	TGTGCCAGCACCGAGGGTCAGGCGGTACAGTACTTC
NA	13	TRBJ2-5	NA	TRBV6-5	CASSSSGRETQYF	NA
NA	14	TRBJ2-7	NA	TRBV6-5	CASRQYPGTHEQYF	TGTGCCAGCAGGCAATATCCGGGAACCCACGAGCAGTACTTC
NA	16	TRBJ2-3	NA	TRBV28	CASSFPGRSGTDTQYF	TGTGCCAGCAGTTTCCCAGGGAGGTCGGGCACAGATACGCAGTATTTT
TRBD2	16	TRBJ2-2	many	TRBV5-1	CASSLAGLGGTGELFF	TGCGCCAGCAGCTTGGCTGGACTAGGAGGCACCGGGGAGCTGTTTTTT
TRBD2	16	TRBJ2-3	once	TRBV14	CASSPTGLAGGDTQYF	TGTGCCAGCAGCCCGACGGGACTAGCGGGAGGTGATACGCAGTATTTT
NA	13	TRBJ1-1	NA	TRBV6-5	CASSQGLGTEAFF	TGTGCCAGCAGTCAGGGGCTGGGTACTGAAGCTTTCTTT
TRBD1	15	TRBJ2-5	NA	TRBV28	CASGSAQGFGETQYF	TGTGCCAGCGGCTCCGCACAGGGGTTTGGGGAGACCCAGTACTTC
TRBD2	16	TRBJ2-3	NA	TRBV7-2	CASSLEMAGVADTQYF	TGTGCCAGCAGCTTAGAGATGGCGGGAGTGGCAGATACGCAGTATTTT
NA	16	TRBJ2-3	NA	TRBV19	CASSSSTPLGSDTQYF	TGTGCCAGTAGTTCCTCGACTCCCCTTGGCTCAGATACGCAGTATTTT
TRBD2	14	TRBJ2-7	NA	TRBV9	CASSVAGGTYEQYF	TGTGCCAGCAGCGTAGCGGGGGGAACCTACGAGCAGTACTTC
TRBD2	15	TRBJ2-7	NA	TRBV6-5	CASGARERETYEQYF	TGTGCCAGCGGGGCCAGGGAGCGGGAAACCTACGAGCAGTACTTC
NA	18	TRBJ2-5	NA	TRBV9	CASSPGRGAGQRQETQYF	TGTGCCAGCAGCCCAGGACGGGGGGCCGGACAACGCCAAGAGACCCAGTACTTC
TRBD2	14	TRBJ2-1	NA	TRBV30	CAWTGLVPNNEQFF	TGTGCCTGGACGGGACTAGTGCCAAACAATGAGCAGTTCTTC
TRBD1	16	TRBJ2-7	NA	TRBV5-1	CASRSYSGTGTNEQYF	TGCGCCAGCAGAAGTTATTCCGGGACAGGGACCAACGAGCAGTACTTC
NA	14	TRBJ2-5	NA	TRBV4-2	CASSQDGGKETQYF	TGTGCCAGCAGCCAAGATGGAGGGAAAGAGACCCAGTACTTC
TRBD1	14	TRBJ1-4	NA	TRBV2	CASSQGQFNEKLFF	TGTGCCAGCAGCCAGGGACAGTTCAATGAAAAACTGTTTTTT
NA	14	TRBJ2-7	NA	TRBV7-6	CASSRLVETYEQYF	TGTGCCAGCAGCCGACTTGTTGAAACCTACGAGCAGTACTTC
NA	12	TRBJ2-1	NA	TRBV28	CAISLRYNEQFF	TGTGCCATATCTCTACGTTACAATGAGCAGTTCTTC
NA	13	TRBJ2-2	NA	TRBV9	CASSSSRSGELFF	TGTGCCAGCAGCTCTAGCCGGTCCGGGGAGCTGTTTTTT